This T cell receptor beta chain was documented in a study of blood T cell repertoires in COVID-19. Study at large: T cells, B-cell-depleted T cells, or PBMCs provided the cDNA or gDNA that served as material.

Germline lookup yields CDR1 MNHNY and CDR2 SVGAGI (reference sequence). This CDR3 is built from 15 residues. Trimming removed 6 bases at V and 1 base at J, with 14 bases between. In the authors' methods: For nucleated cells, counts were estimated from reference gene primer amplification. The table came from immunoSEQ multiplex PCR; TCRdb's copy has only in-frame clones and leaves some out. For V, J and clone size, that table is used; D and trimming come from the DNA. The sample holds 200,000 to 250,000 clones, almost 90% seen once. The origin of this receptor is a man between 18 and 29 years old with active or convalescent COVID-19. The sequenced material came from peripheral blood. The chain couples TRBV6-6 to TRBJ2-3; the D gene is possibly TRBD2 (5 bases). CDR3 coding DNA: TGTGCCAGCAGCCCCTTAGGACTGGGCACAGATACGCAGTATTTT. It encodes CASSPLGLGTDTQYF.